Listed below are T cell receptor beta chains from one sample, sequenced in a study of human T cells and chemical hapten exposure. TCRdb recomputed calls from the RACE reads with MiXCR, one row per CDR3 protein. The sample consists of 95,000 to 150,000 distinct CDR3 sequences, 13% of them appearing once. This material consisted of whole blood, taken in connection with sensitization to the hapten diphenylcyclopropenone (DPC). These receptors were taken from a woman under 30 with alopecia areata. Some clones in this sample may be carry-over from other donors' samples. Each CDR3 is given with its conserved first and last residue. A D gene is named only where the DNA matches it firmly. Where a row states a size, it is once, few, many or the class of an expanded clone; other rows omit it.

TRBJ2-4 - TRBV30 many TGTGCCTGGAGTCCGGGGACGAGGGGTGTGTACATTCAGTACTTC CAWSPGTRGVYIQYF
TRBJ2-3 TRBD1 TRBV4-3 once TGCGCCAGCAGCCAAGAGAGGGGGCGCCCAGGCAGACAGTATTTT CASSQERGRPGRQYF
TRBJ2-1 - TRBV7-2 few TGTGCCAGCAGCTTAGAAGGGGAATACAATGAGCAGTTCTTC CASSLEGEYNEQFF
TRBJ2-3 - TRBV4-3 - TGCGCCAGCAGCCAGAGATACCGGACTACTGGAGATACGCAGTATTTT CASSQRYRTTGDTQYF
TRBJ2-5 TRBD2 TRBV5-1 - TGCGCCAGCAGTCCGGGAGGGCAGCTCCAAGAGACCCAGTACTTC CASSPGGQLQETQYF
TRBJ2-2 - TRBV20-1 few TGCAGTGCTAGACAGGGCCCCGCCGGGGAGCTGTTTTTT CSARQGPAGELFF
TRBJ1-2 TRBD1 TRBV28 many TGTGCCAGCAGTCAACACAGGGGGATTTACGGCTACACCTTC CASSQHRGIYGYTF
TRBJ1-3 - TRBV29-1 once TGCAGCGTCGAGGTCCCGGGGGGCACCATATATTTT CSVEVPGGTIYF
TRBJ2-7 TRBD2 TRBV29-1 few TGCAGCGTTTTTTTGCCTAGCGGTTTAAACGAGCAGTACTTC CSVFLPSGLNEQYF
TRBJ2-7 TRBD1 TRBV29-1 few TGCAGCGTCGGGGCTAGGACAGGGCTAATGGGGGAGCAGTACTTC CSVGARTGLMGEQYF
TRBJ2-1 - TRBV3-1 - TGTGCCAGCAGCCGAGGCGACGGGCACAATGAGCAGTTCTTC CASSRGDGHNEQFF
TRBJ2-1 TRBD2 TRBV12-3/TRBV12-4 - TGTGCCAGCAGTTCCTTTAGCGGGGGGGCGGCGTACAATGAGCAGTTCTTC CASSSFSGGAAYNEQFF
TRBJ2-5 - TRBV5-5 many TGTGCCAGCAGCTTGGATCCATTGGAGACCCAGTACTTC CASSLDPLETQYF
TRBJ2-5 TRBD2 TRBV20-1 few TGCAGTGCTCGGCGGGGGTCCTACCAAGAGACCCAGTACTTC CSARRGSYQETQYF
TRBJ1-3 TRBD1 TRBV4-3 many TGCGCCAGCAGCCCCCGGGACAGGGGGAGACCTGGAAACACCATATATTTT CASSPRDRGRPGNTIYF
TRBJ2-3 - TRBV6-2/TRBV6-3 - TGTGCCAGCAGTTTCCTGAGGGGGACAGATACGCAGTATTTT CASSFLRGTDTQYF
TRBJ2-7 - TRBV6-6 many TGTGCCAGCAGTCCAGCCGTCAGCTCCTACGAGCAGTACTTC CASSPAVSSYEQYF
TRBJ1-1 - TRBV7-9 - TGTGCCAGCAGCTTAGGATTACGGGCGAGGGACACTGAAGCTTTCTTT CASSLGLRARDTEAFF
TRBJ2-1 - TRBV2 - TGTGCCAGCATGACAGGCATCAGCTCCTACAATGAGCAGTTCTTC CASMTGISSYNEQFF
TRBJ1-6 TRBD1 TRBV6-5 few TGTGCCAGCAGTTACTCCTCCCCCGGACAGGGGCTTAATTCACCCCTCCACTTT CASSYSSPGQGLNSPLHF
TRBJ2-1 - TRBV20-1 few TGCAGTGCTAGAGATCCCGGGGTCTCCTACAATGAGCAGTTCTTC CSARDPGVSYNEQFF
TRBJ2-7 - TRBV7-9 many TGTGCCAGCAGCTTATTTCCGGGACAAACGTCGACCTACGAGCAGTACTTC CASSLFPGQTSTYEQYF
TRBJ2-1 TRBD2 TRBV14 - TGTGCCAGCAGCCTCCTCAGCGGGGGGGCCAATGAGCAGTTCTTC CASSLLSGGANEQFF
TRBJ2-6 - TRBV7-9 few TGTGCCAGCCCCCTAAGTGCCAACGTCCTGACTTTC CASPLSANVLTF
TRBJ1-1 - TRBV12-3/TRBV12-4 - TGTGCCAGCAGTTTTGGGCAGGGTACCTGGAACACTGAAGCTTTCTTT CASSFGQGTWNTEAFF
TRBJ2-4 - TRBV6-5 many TGTGCCAGCAGTTACTCCACCGGGACAGCCAAAAACATTCAGTACTTC CASSYSTGTAKNIQYF
TRBJ1-2 TRBD1 TRBV29-1 few TGCAGCGTGATACAGGGGAGTGCGCGAGGCTACACCTTC CSVIQGSARGYTF
TRBJ1-4 - TRBV30 many TGTGCCTGGAGGGGAGAAACCAATGAAAAACTGTTTTTT CAWRGETNEKLFF
TRBJ1-4 - TRBV25-1 - TGTGCCAGCAGTGAAAGGGATACAGCAACTAATGAAAAACTGTTTTTT CASSERDTATNEKLFF
TRBJ1-5 - TRBV12-3/TRBV12-4 few TGTGCCAGCAGTTTCTCGGGGGCGTATCAGCCCCAGCATTTT CASSFSGAYQPQHF
TRBJ2-7 - TRBV7-2 many TGTGCCAGCAGCTTAGAGCGGAGGCTCTCCTACGAGCAGTACTTC CASSLERRLSYEQYF
TRBJ2-1 TRBD2 TRBV12-3/TRBV12-4 few TGTGCCAGCAGTTTGCGGAGGAGGGGACTAGCGGGGGCGAGCTCCTACAATGAGCAGTTCTTC CASSLRRRGLAGASSYNEQFF
TRBJ2-5 TRBD2 TRBV11-1 few TGTGCCAGCAGGACCGTAGCGGGGGCCCCCACCCAGTACTTC CASRTVAGAPTQYF
TRBJ2-2 TRBD1 TRBV7-7 few TGTGCCAGCAGCTTAGGCGGGACAGGGAATACCGGGGAGCTGTTTTTT CASSLGGTGNTGELFF
TRBJ2-5 - TRBV20-1 few TGCAGTGCTAGAGATGAGGCATTAGGTCAAGAGACCCAGTACTTC CSARDEALGQETQYF
TRBJ1-4 TRBD1 TRBV4-3 few TGCGTCAGCTCTGACAGGGGAGGAGAAAAACTGTTTTTT CVSSDRGGEKLFF
TRBJ2-1 TRBD2 TRBV27 many TGTGCCAGCAGTTTACTTAGCGGGGGCCACGCGGAATTAGGCAATGAGCAGTTCTTC CASSLLSGGHAELGNEQFF
TRBJ1-1 - TRBV20-1 - TGCAGTGCTAGAGAGGGGGGGACTGAAGCTTTCTTT CSAREGGTEAFF
TRBJ2-1 - TRBV11-1 - TGTGCCAGCAGCCCCGGGACCCAGTACAATGAGCAGTTCTTC CASSPGTQYNEQFF
TRBJ2-7 - TRBV7-9 many TGTGCCAGCAGCCGGTCGGCAGATTCCTACGAGCAGTACTTC CASSRSADSYEQYF
TRBJ2-5 - TRBV6-1 - TGTGCCAGCAGCGCTATATATCAGGAGACCCAGTACTTC CASSAIYQETQYF
TRBJ1-2 - TRBV6-6 - TGTGCCAGCATAGGGGGGCGCGGGTCTAACTATGGCTACACCTTC CASIGGRGSNYGYTF